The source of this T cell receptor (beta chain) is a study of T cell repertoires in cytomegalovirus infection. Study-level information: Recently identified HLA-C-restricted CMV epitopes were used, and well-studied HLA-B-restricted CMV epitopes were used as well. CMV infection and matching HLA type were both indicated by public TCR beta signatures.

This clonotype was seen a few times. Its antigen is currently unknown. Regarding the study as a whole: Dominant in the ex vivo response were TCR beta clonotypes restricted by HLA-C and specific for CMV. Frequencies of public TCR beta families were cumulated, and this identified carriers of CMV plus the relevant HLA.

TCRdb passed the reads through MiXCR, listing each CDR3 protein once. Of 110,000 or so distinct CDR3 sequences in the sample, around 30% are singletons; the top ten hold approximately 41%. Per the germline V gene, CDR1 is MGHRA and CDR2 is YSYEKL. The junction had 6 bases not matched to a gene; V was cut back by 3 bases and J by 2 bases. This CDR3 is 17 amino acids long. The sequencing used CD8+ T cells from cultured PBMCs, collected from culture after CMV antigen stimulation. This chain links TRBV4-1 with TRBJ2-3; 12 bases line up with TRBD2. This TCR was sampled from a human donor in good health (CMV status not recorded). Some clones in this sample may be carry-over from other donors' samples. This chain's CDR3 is CASSHRLAGDLTDTQYF. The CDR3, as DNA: TGCGCCAGCAGCCACCGACTAGCGGGGGACCTCACAGATACGCAGTATTTT.